The next 27 T cell receptor beta chains were all read from a single sample in a study of T cell repertoires in cytomegalovirus infection. No antigen has been identified for these receptors. TCRdb independently ran MiXCR on the reads; one entry per CDR3 protein. The sample yields around 750,000 distinct CDR3 sequences, over 25% seen once. The input for sequencing was cultured CD8+ T cells from PBMCs, taken from culture after CMV antigen stimulation. All receptors come from a human donor in good health (CMV status not recorded). Some clones in this sample may be carry-over from other donors' samples.

This clonotype was counted once. The J gene is TRBJ1-2, the V gene TRBV12-5; TRBD1 is a possible D gene (6 bases). Per the germline V gene, CDR1 is LGHNT and CDR2 is FRNRAP. V was cut by 6 bases and J by 4 bases, with 18 bases left in between. The CDR3 is 15 residues long. CDR3 amino acids: CASGLPGQPGYGYTF. In DNA form, the CDR3 reads TGTGCTAGTGGCTTACCCGGACAGCCTGGCTATGGCTACACCTTC.

This clonotype was detected a few times. This sequence joins TRBV4-2 and TRBJ1-1; 8 bases are shared with TRBD1. CDR3 length: 15 residues. Losses at the gene ends were 3 bases for V and 4 bases for J; bases not matched to a gene: 7. Germline assignment: CDR1 LGHNA and CDR2 YNFKEQ. DNA for the CDR3: TGTGCCAGCAGCCATTACTTCACAGGGGGCACTGAAGCTTTCTTT. This sequence encodes CASSHYFTGGTEAFF.

This clonotype has more than one count but fewer than ten. V and J are TRBV7-6 and TRBJ1-1; no clear D gene. V was shortened by 1 base and J by 8 bases, with 14 bases between the two germline ends. CDR1 is SGHVS, CDR2 FNYEAQ, per germline. The CDR3 runs to 14 residues. The CDR3 region has the DNA TGTGCCAGCAGCTTAGGTGAAGGGCGGTCAGAAGCTTTCTTT. The encoded protein is CASSLGEGRSEAFF.

The rearrangement links TRBV6-5 to TRBJ2-7; D not resolved. Germline V gives CDR1 MNHEY, CDR2 SVGAGI. The CDR3 runs 13 residues. V was trimmed by 3 bases and J by 3 bases, leaving 9 bases between them. CDR3 DNA: TGTGCCAGCAGTTATACGGAGAGCTACGAGCAGTACTTC. Its translation is CASSYTESYEQYF.

The rearrangement uses TRBV27 and TRBJ1-2; D call uncertain. The CDR3 has 15 amino acids. Trimming took 3 bases from V and 2 from J, leaving 13 bases between them. Per germline, CDR1 MNHEY and CDR2 SMNVEV (reference sequence). CDR3 DNA sequence: TGTGCCAGCAGTTTTGGGTCAGAAGCAAACTATGGCTACACCTTC. It encodes CASSFGSEANYGYTF.

A single count supports this clonotype. V gene TRBV11-1 combines with J gene TRBJ2-1; 7 bases are a match to TRBD1. Germline CDR1 is SGHAT and CDR2 is FQDESV (reference sequence). The CDR3 consists of 16 residues. V trimming: 2 bases; J trimming: 7 bases; junction bases outside the gene matches: 11. CDR3 sequence (DNA): TGTGCCAGCAGCTTATTATCGAGGGGGCCGAAAAATGAGCAGTTCTTC. Its translation: CASSLLSRGPKNEQFF.

This clonotype was observed a handful of times. The chain carries TRBV29-1 and TRBJ2-1; TRBD1 is a possible D gene (6 bases). Germline loops: CDR1 SQVTM, CDR2 ANQGSEA. This CDR3 has 14 amino acids. V lost 0 bases, J lost 6 bases, and 12 bases lay in between. CDR3: CSVEEGAGGNEQFF. The CDR3 coding sequence is TGCAGCGTTGAAGAGGGGGCCGGAGGCAATGAGCAGTTCTTC.

This clonotype has a count of ten or more. The J gene is TRBJ2-5, the V gene TRBV27; D call uncertain. V gave up 3 bases and J gave up 1 base, with 0 bases separating them. The CDR3 loop spans 11 amino acids. CDR1 and CDR2 (germline): MNHEY, SMNVEV (reference sequence). The CDR3 reads CASSFQETQYF. In DNA form, the CDR3 reads TGTGCCAGCAGTTTCCAAGAGACCCAGTACTTC.

This chain joins TRBV6-2 or TRBV6-3 and TRBJ2-2; TRBD1 might be the D (6 bases). V was cut by 8 bases and J by 1 base, with 23 bases left in between. The CDR3 spans 18 residues. Per the germline V gene, CDR1 is MNHEY and CDR2 is SVGEGT. In DNA, the CDR3 is TGTGCCAGCCTTGGATCCCAACCATTGACAGGGAACACCGGGGAGCTGTTTTTT. Translation gives CASLGSQPLTGNTGELFF.

This chain uses TRBV15 with TRBJ1-3; D is unclear. The CDR3 has 13 amino acids. CDR1 is LNHNV, CDR2 YYDKDF, per germline (reference sequence). V shed 9 bases and J shed 4 bases, with 13 bases lying between them. CDR3 region: CATSTTIGNTIYF. The CDR3 bases are TGTGCCACTTCGACTACCATCGGAAACACCATATATTTT. The whole variable domain, filled in from reference TRBV15 and TRBJ1-3, reads DAMVIQNPRYQVTQFGKPVTLSCSQTLNHNVMYWYQQKSSQAPKLLFHYYDKDFNNEADTPDNFQSRRPNTSFCFLDIRSPGLGDTAMYLCATSTTIGNTIYFGEGSWLTVV.

This CDR3 reads CASRPGQGFDGNTIYF. DNA for the CDR3: TGCGCCAGCAGACCTGGACAGGGATTCGACGGAAACACCATATATTTT. The chain has TRBV5-1 and TRBJ1-3; 8 nucleotides line up with TRBD1. The V gene end was trimmed by 5 bases and the J gene end by 4 bases; junction bases not matched to a gene: 11. The CDR3 is made up of 16 amino acids. The germline CDR1 and CDR2 sequences are SGHRS and YFSETQ.

This clonotype appeared once. A much larger clone sits a single nucleotide away, making a read error possible. This chain joins TRBV6-6 and TRBJ2-3, with D maybe TRBD2 (5 bases). Per the germline V gene, CDR1 is MNHNY and CDR2 is SVGAGI (reference sequence). The CDR3 loop spans 12 amino acids. In DNA form, the CDR3 reads TGTGCCAGCAGGGACCGGGGAGATACGCAGAATTTT. The encoded protein is CASRDRGDTQNF.

J is TRBJ2-7 and V is TRBV10-3, with 9 positions matching TRBD1. The CDR3 extends over 16 amino acids. The V segment lost 4 bases and the J segment 6 bases; nucleotides outside the gene matches: 13. Germline V lookup: CDR1 ENHRY, CDR2 SYGVKD. CDR3 loop: CAISGLGDRGNGEQYF. For the CDR3, the DNA is TGTGCCATCAGTGGGTTAGGAGACAGGGGGAACGGCGAGCAGTACTTC.

The rearrangement joins TRBV4-1 to TRBJ2-1, with 9 bases aligning to TRBD1. The V segment lost 1 base and the J segment 5 bases; nucleotides outside the gene matches: 6. CDR1 is MGHRA, CDR2 YSYEKL, per germline. The CDR3 length is 16 residues. As DNA, the CDR3 is TGCGCCAGCAGCCAAGGAGGGACAGGGTGGCACAATGAGCAGTTCTTC. As protein: CASSQGGTGWHNEQFF.

The CDR3 DNA reads TGCGCCAGCAGCCAAGGCGCATTGAACACCGGGGAGCTGTTTTTT. It encodes CASSQGALNTGELFF. The chain has TRBV4-1 and TRBJ2-2; D unclear. V was cut by 1 base and J by 1 base, with 7 bases left in between. CDR3 length: 15 amino acids. Germline CDR1 and CDR2: MGHRA and YSYEKL.

This chain connects TRBV27 to TRBJ2-1; the D gene could be TRBD1 or TRBD2 (5 bases each). CDR3 size: 14 residues. Germline lookup yields CDR1 MNHEY and CDR2 SMNVEV (reference sequence). V was shortened by 4 bases and J by 5 bases, with 12 bases between the two germline ends. This CDR3 reads CASSWGIEDNEQFF. CDR3 sequence (DNA): TGTGCCAGCAGTTGGGGGATAGAGGACAATGAGCAGTTCTTC.

The chain employs TRBV6-1 and TRBJ2-7; 15 nucleotides align to TRBD2. This CDR3 contains 17 residues. Germline assignment: CDR1 MNHNS and CDR2 SASEGT. The junction had 11 bases not matched to a gene; V was cut back by 6 bases and J by 5 bases. The CDR3 is CASSSGLAGGDTNEQYV. The DNA of the CDR3 is TGTGCCAGCAGCAGCGGACTAGCGGGGGGGGACACTAACGAGCAGTACGTC.

This clonotype has only a few counts. The chain links TRBV7-9 to TRBJ1-3; D not resolved. This CDR3 has 17 residues. V was clipped by 5 bases and J by 4 bases, with 21 bases between them. From germline, CDR1 is SEHNR and CDR2 FQNEAQ (reference sequence). The chain's CDR3 is CASSPKQGQSEGNTIYF. CDR3 nucleotides: TGTGCCAGCAGCCCTAAGCAAGGGCAGTCTGAAGGAAACACCATATATTTT.

The chain links TRBV7-4 to TRBJ2-2; no clear D gene. There are 10 residues in the CDR3. Trimming shortened V by 10 bases and J by 7 bases, and 7 bases separated the two germline ends. Germline assignment: CDR1 SGHVT and CDR2 SQSDAQ. DNA of the CDR3: TGTGCCATAGTTCTCGGGGAGCTGTTTTTT. Translating gives CAIVLGELFF.

Note on this clonotype: It may be a read error: a sequence one base away is much more abundant. V usage is TRBV6-4 and J usage is TRBJ1-1, with TRBD1 as a possible D gene (6 bases). From germline, CDR1 is MRHNA and CDR2 SNTAGT. Trimming took 0 bases from V and 1 from J, leaving 6 bases between them. This CDR3 has 14 amino acids. DNA for the CDR3: TGTGCCAGCAGTGACTCGACAGGGAACACTGAAGCTTTCTTT. This translates into CASSDSTGNTEAFF.

The genes are TRBV6-2 or TRBV6-3 and TRBJ2-3, with 10 bases that match TRBD2. With 4 bases clipped from V and 1 base from J, the junction kept 5 bases outside the gene matches. Germline V CDR1 and CDR2: MNHEY, SVGEGT. CDR3 size: 16 residues. The CDR3 sequence: CASSSNLAGGTDTQYF. In nucleotides, the CDR3 is TGTGCCAGCAGTTCAAATCTAGCGGGGGGCACAGATACGCAGTATTTT.

V usage is TRBV27 and J usage is TRBJ2-1, with D perhaps being TRBD1 or TRBD2 (5 bases each). Trimming stripped 11 bases from V and 9 bases from J, with 17 bases between. The CDR3 is made up of 12 amino acids. The V gene's germline CDR1 is MNHEY and CDR2 SMNVEV (reference sequence). CDR3 DNA sequence: TGTGCCGGTGGGGGACCCGGGACTGAGCAGTTCTTC. Its protein is CAGGGPGTEQFF.

The CDR3 DNA is TGTGCCATCACCACCGGGACTAGCGGGGGGGCCAAAAATTACGAGCAGTACTTC. Protein sequence: CAITTGTSGGAKNYEQYF. The rearrangement joins TRBV2 to TRBJ2-7; 16 bases align to TRBD2. CDR1 is SNHLY, CDR2 FYNNEI, per germline. V gave up 10 bases and J gave up 4 bases; unmatched junction bases: 16. This CDR3 contains 18 residues.

The chain recombines TRBV5-6 with TRBJ1-1; D uncertain. The CDR3 contains 15 residues. V was pared by 4 bases and J by 4 bases, with 17 bases between. Germline V gives CDR1 SGHDT, CDR2 YYEEEE. In DNA form, the CDR3 reads TGTGCCAGCAGCCCCCGCGAGGGTTGGATCACTGAAGCTTTCTTT. It codes for CASSPREGWITEAFF.

The chain carries TRBV4-3 and TRBJ2-1; D may be TRBD1 (5 bases). V was cut by 3 bases and J by 8 bases, with 11 bases left in between. The CDR3 loop spans 13 amino acids. Germline V gene data show CDR1 as LGHNA and CDR2 as YSLEER. This CDR3 is CASSQSRVDEQFF. CDR3 bases: TGCGCCAGCAGCCAGAGCAGGGTCGATGAGCAGTTCTTC.

CDR3 protein: CASSHADSSHGYTF. In nucleotides, the CDR3 is TGCGCCAGCAGCCACGCTGACAGCAGCCATGGCTACACCTTC. This chain joins TRBV4-1 and TRBJ1-2; TRBD1 might be the D (5 bases). CDR1 MGHRA and CDR2 YSYEKL come from the germline V gene. This CDR3 is 14 amino acids long. Trimming stripped 3 bases from V and 6 bases from J, with 14 bases between.

This clonotype was recorded once. V gene TRBV27 combines with J gene TRBJ2-7; 9 bases fit TRBD2. Germline values: CDR1 MNHEY, CDR2 SMNVEV (reference sequence). The CDR3 contains 15 residues. V gave up 0 bases and J gave up 2 bases; unmatched junction bases: 2. CDR3 residues: CASSLSRTSAYEQYV. DNA for the CDR3: TGTGCCAGCAGTTTATCGAGGACTAGCGCCTACGAGCAGTACGTC.